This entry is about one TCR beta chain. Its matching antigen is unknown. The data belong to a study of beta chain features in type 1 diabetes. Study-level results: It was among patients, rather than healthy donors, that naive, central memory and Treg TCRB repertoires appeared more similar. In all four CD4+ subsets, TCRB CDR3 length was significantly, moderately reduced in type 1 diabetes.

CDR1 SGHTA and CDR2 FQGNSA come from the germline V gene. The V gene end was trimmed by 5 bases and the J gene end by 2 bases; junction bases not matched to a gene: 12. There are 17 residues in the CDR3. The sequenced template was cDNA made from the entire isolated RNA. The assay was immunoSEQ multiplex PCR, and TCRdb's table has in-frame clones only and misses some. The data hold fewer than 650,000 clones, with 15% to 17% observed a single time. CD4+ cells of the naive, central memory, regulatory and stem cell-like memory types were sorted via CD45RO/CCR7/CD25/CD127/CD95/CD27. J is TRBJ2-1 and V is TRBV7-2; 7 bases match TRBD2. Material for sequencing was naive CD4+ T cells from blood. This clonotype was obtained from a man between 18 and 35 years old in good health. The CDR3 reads CASSRQGGRGPYNEQFF. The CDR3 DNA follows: TGTGCCAGCAGCCGCCAGGGCGGGAGAGGGCCCTACAATGAGCAGTTCTTC.